Presented here are 6 T cell receptor beta chains from one specimen sequenced in a study of blood T cell repertoires in COVID-19 (dated by TCRdb to about 2020). The receptor library was made with the immunoSEQ multiplex PCR assay. The table was pulled from immuneACCESS by TCRdb, which kept in-frame rearrangements only. Such tables lose some clones; where checked, under half of the loss comes from unresolved V genes, and the rest has no known cause. The sample table records over 200,000 clones; around 75% of these occur just once. Of the sample, approximately 5.3% falls within the top ten clones. Sequencing used peripheral blood. These TCRs come from a human donor in a cohort sampled during active COVID-19.

V is TRBV4-2 and J is TRBJ2-2; 12 nucleotides line up with TRBD2. There are 17 residues in the CDR3. The ends lost 0 bases at V and 8 bases at J; junction bases unmatched: 7. Germline loops: CDR1 LGHNA, CDR2 YNFKEQ. The DNA of the CDR3 is TGTGCCAGCAGCCAAGATCGGGCTAGCGGGAGGGCGGGGGAGCTGTTTTTT. This translates into CASSQDRASGRAGELFF.

The gene calls are TRBV7-9 and TRBJ2-7, with 7 bases aligning to TRBD1. Per germline, CDR1 SEHNR and CDR2 FQNEAQ (reference sequence). This CDR3 has 14 residues. The V and J ends lost 3 bases and 0 bases, in that order; junction bases with no gene match: 2. The CDR3 is CASSLGQSSYEQYF. The CDR3 bases are TGTGCCAGCAGCTTGGGACAGAGCTCCTACGAGCAGTACTTC. Filled out from reference TRBV7-9 and TRBJ2-7, the complete variable domain reads DTGVSQNPRHKITKRGQNVTFRCDPISEHNRLYWYRQTLGQGPEFLTYFQNEAQLEKSRLLSDRFSAERPKGSFSTLEIQRTEQGDSAMYLCASSLGQSSYEQYFGPGTRLTVT.

This clone was seen more than once but under ten times. This chain uses TRBV18 with TRBJ2-7; 10 bases are shared with TRBD1. V was clipped by 5 bases and J by 5 bases; unmatched bases: 9. Germline lookup yields CDR1 KGHSH and CDR2 LQKENI. The CDR3 has 15 amino acids. CDR3 nucleotides: TGTGCCAGCTCATCTCCCGGGACAGGGGTCGACGAGCAGTACTTC. This translates into CASSSPGTGVDEQYF.

This chain links TRBV27 with TRBJ2-3; TRBD2 might be the D (6 bases). V lost 3 bases and J lost 4, with 26 bases in between. The germline V gene encodes CDR1 MNHEY and CDR2 SMNVEV (reference sequence). The CDR3 length is 19 residues. CDR3 DNA: TGTGCCAGCAGTTTCTCCCGCCGGGACTCGCTTTCCCGGGCAGATACGCAGTATTTT. Encoded protein: CASSFSRRDSLSRADTQYF.

The chain links TRBV4-2 to TRBJ2-4; 10 bases fit TRBD2. Trimming removed 2 bases from V and 0 bases from J; junction bases left unmatched: 7. This CDR3 comprises 18 residues. CDR1 is LGHNA and CDR2 is YNFKEQ in the germline V gene. CDR3 nucleotides: TGTGCCAGCAGCCAACTCTCCGGACTAGCGGTAGCCAAAAACATTCAGTACTTC. This translates into CASSQLSGLAVAKNIQYF.

The gene calls are TRBV28 and TRBJ2-7, with TRBD1 matching 9 bases. The CDR3 covers 15 residues. J was trimmed by 0 bases and V by 3 bases; bases with no gene match: 3. Germline V gene sequence: CDR1 MDHEN, CDR2 SYDVKM. The CDR3 sequence: CASSFWDRVSYEQYF. The CDR3 coding sequence is TGTGCCAGCAGTTTCTGGGACAGGGTCTCCTACGAGCAGTACTTC. The variable domain in full, completed from reference TRBV28 and TRBJ2-7, reads DVKVTQSSRYLVKRTGEKVFLECVQDMDHENMFWYRQDPGLGLRLIYFSYDVKMKEKGDIPEGYSVSREKKERFSLILESASTNQTSMYLCASSFWDRVSYEQYFGPGTRLTVT.